The 26 T cell receptor beta chains listed next were all sequenced from one sample in a study of long-term antiretroviral therapy in people with HIV. Runs used v3.0 of the immunoSEQ assay and were done at survey level. Assay: immunoSEQ multiplex PCR; the TCRdb copy retains only in-frame clones and omits some. The sample records roughly 15,000 clones, about 89% being singletons. The sample in question was unsorted PBMCs, obtained 0.6 years after starting antiretroviral therapy. The receptors were sampled from a woman between 35 and 50 years old with HIV.

The rearrangement uses TRBV7-8 and TRBJ1-1; the D gene is possibly TRBD1 (5 bases). Per germline, CDR1 SGHVS and CDR2 FQNEAQ. This CDR3 has 14 residues. Trimming pared 4 bases from V and 3 bases from J, leaving 12 bases between. The CDR3 is CASSSRAPDTEAFF. In DNA, the CDR3 is TGTGCCAGCAGCTCCAGGGCCCCGGACACTGAAGCTTTCTTT.

The chain carries TRBV9 and TRBJ1-2; D gene uncertain. The CDR3 has 13 amino acids. Per germline, CDR1 SGDLS and CDR2 YYNGEE. Trimming cost V 1 base and J 7 bases, with 11 bases left between them. The CDR3 coding sequence is TGTGCCAGCAGCGTAAACAGTCGACGTGGCTACACCTTC. It translates to CASSVNSRRGYTF.

This sequence joins TRBV5-1 and TRBJ2-3; 10 nucleotides line up with TRBD2. The CDR3 loop spans 19 amino acids. The germline V gene has CDR1 SGHRS and CDR2 YFSETQ. J gave up 0 bases and V 0 bases, and 10 bases lay outside the gene matches. The CDR3 loop is CASSLGASGGDTSTDTQYF. The CDR3 nucleotides are TGCGCCAGCAGCTTGGGAGCTAGCGGGGGCGATACTAGCACAGATACGCAGTATTTT.

The CDR3 spells CASSPPGGAVYGYTF. The CDR3 DNA is TGTGCCAGCTCACCACCGGGAGGAGCCGTCTATGGCTACACCTTC. The chain links TRBV18 to TRBJ1-2; D gene ambiguous. The length of the CDR3 is 15 residues. Germline CDR1 KGHSH, CDR2 LQKENI. V dropped 0 bases and J dropped 4 bases, with 12 bases sitting between them.

The rearrangement links TRBV9 to TRBJ1-2; D gene uncertain. V was cut by 3 bases and J by 0 bases, with 12 bases left in between. Germline-derived CDR1 and CDR2 are SGDLS and YYNGEE. The CDR3 loop spans 15 amino acids. The CDR3 DNA follows: TGTGCCAGCAGCGACTGGGCCAAAGCTAACTATGGCTACACCTTC. Translating gives CASSDWAKANYGYTF.

The chain is built from TRBV9 and TRBJ1-2; D is undetermined. The CDR3 spans 13 residues. With 0 bases removed from V and 2 bases from J, the gap between germline ends came to 5 bases. Germline assignment: CDR1 SGDLS and CDR2 YYNGEE. The CDR3 coding sequence is TGTGCCAGCAGCGTAGGGGAGAACTATGGCTACACCTTC. Translating gives CASSVGENYGYTF. The full variable domain, rest sourced from reference TRBV9 and TRBJ1-2, is DSGVTQTPKHLITATGQRVTLRCSPRSGDLSVYWYQQSLDQGLQFLIQYYNGEERAKGNILERFSAQQFPDLHSELNLSSLELGDSALYFCASSVGENYGYTFGSGTRLTVV.

This chain connects TRBV15 to TRBJ2-1; 11 bases match TRBD2. Germline lookup yields CDR1 LNHNV and CDR2 YYDKDF (reference sequence). Losses at the gene ends were 5 bases for V and 4 bases for J; bases not matched to a gene: 16. The CDR3 has 19 amino acids. The CDR3 DNA reads as TGTGCCACCAGCGGCTTACTAGCGGGGGCCCTTTCTGCTTACAATGAGCAGTTCTTC. This gives the protein CATSGLLAGALSAYNEQFF.

The chain carries TRBV5-4 and TRBJ2-3, with D hard to call. The germline V gene encodes CDR1 SGHNT and CDR2 YYREEE (reference sequence). The CDR3 covers 15 residues. Trimming removed 2 bases at V and 8 bases at J, with 18 bases between. CDR3 bases: TGTGCCAGCAGCTTTGATGGGAAGAGAGCTGGTACGCAGTATTTT. Translation gives CASSFDGKRAGTQYF.

The sample holds one count of this clone. The V call is TRBV5-1, the J call TRBJ1-6; 8 bases align to TRBD1. The CDR3 has 16 residues. Germline-derived CDR1 and CDR2 are SGHRS and YFSETQ. Trimming at V came to 0 bases and at J to 2 bases, leaving 1 base not matched to a gene. The CDR3 nucleotides are TGCGCCAGCAGCTTGGCAGGGGGCCCCTATAATTCACCCCTCCACTTT. This translates into CASSLAGGPYNSPLHF.

The rearrangement joins TRBV4-3 to TRBJ2-7, with a weak D call TRBD2 (6 bases). V was pared by 3 bases and J by 1 base, with 13 bases between. The CDR3 is made up of 15 amino acids. In germline, CDR1 is LGHNA, CDR2 YSLEER. DNA for the CDR3: TGCGCCAGCAGCCAGGAGGGAGTTGGGTCCTACGAGCAGTACTTC. Translated: CASSQEGVGSYEQYF.

The V call is TRBV27, the J call TRBJ2-1; 8 bases match TRBD2. CDR1 is MNHEY, CDR2 SMNVEV, per germline (reference sequence). Germline trimming cut 5 bases from V and 0 bases from J; bases unmatched to any gene: 9. This CDR3 spans 17 amino acids. CDR3 residues: CASSPTSAPSSYNEQFF. DNA of the CDR3: TGTGCCAGCAGTCCGACTAGCGCCCCGAGCTCCTACAATGAGCAGTTCTTC.

The DNA of the CDR3 is TGTGCCAGCAGCTTAAATTTGGGAAAGGGCACAGATACGCAGTATTTT. Its translation is CASSLNLGKGTDTQYF. The rearrangement uses TRBV7-2 and TRBJ2-3; unclear D gene. The V gene's germline CDR1 is SGHTA and CDR2 FQGNSA. The CDR3 is 16 residues long. Deletions cut 2 bases from V and 1 base from J, with 13 bases between. Drawing the rest from reference TRBV7-2 and TRBJ2-3, the complete variable domain is GAGVSQSPSNKVTEKGKDVELRCDPISGHTALYWYRQSLGQGLEFLIYFQGNSAPDKSGLPSDRFSAERTGGSVSTLTIQRTQQEDSAVYLCASSLNLGKGTDTQYFGPGTRLTVL.

V usage is TRBV7-2 and J usage is TRBJ2-7; D could derive from TRBD1 or TRBD2 (6 bases each). There are 14 residues in the CDR3. V lost 5 bases and J 6 bases, leaving 17 bases between the germline ends. Germline CDR1 reads SGHTA; CDR2 reads FQGNSA. DNA for the CDR3: TGTGCCAGCAGCGGAGGGGGGAGCTTAGCCGAGCAGTACTTC. The encoded protein is CASSGGGSLAEQYF. Full variable domain (remainder filled in from reference TRBV7-2 and TRBJ2-7): GAGVSQSPSNKVTEKGKDVELRCDPISGHTALYWYRQSLGQGLEFLIYFQGNSAPDKSGLPSDRFSAERTGGSVSTLTIQRTQQEDSAVYLCASSGGGSLAEQYFGPGTRLTVT.

J is TRBJ2-7 and V is TRBV7-2; 11 positions agree with TRBD1. The CDR3 consists of 18 residues. After removal of 2 bases from V and 6 bases from J, the junction contained 15 bases not matched to a gene. Germline loops: CDR1 SGHTA, CDR2 FQGNSA. The CDR3 protein is CASSLQWTGGGIISEQYF. CDR3 DNA sequence: TGTGCCAGCAGCTTACAATGGACAGGGGGCGGTATTATTTCCGAGCAGTACTTC.

This clone was detected once. The genes are TRBV29-1 and TRBJ2-7; 11 bases align to TRBD1. The CDR3 covers 13 residues. CDR1 is SQVTM and CDR2 is ANQGSEA in the germline V gene. With V trimmed by 4 bases and J by 5 bases, 4 bases remained unmatched. The CDR3 DNA reads as TGCAGCGTTGCGGGACAGGGGGTGAACGAGCAGTACTTC. Protein product: CSVAGQGVNEQYF.

The chain couples TRBV30 to TRBJ2-1; 7 bases fit TRBD2. The V segment lost 0 bases and the J segment 7 bases; nucleotides outside the gene matches: 9. Looked up from germline, CDR1 is GTSNPN and CDR2 is SVGIG (reference sequence). The CDR3 has 15 residues. This chain's CDR3 is CAWSVSDLAANEQFF. The CDR3 bases are TGTGCCTGGAGTGTCTCCGATCTAGCGGCGAATGAGCAGTTCTTC.

The chain uses TRBV19 and TRBJ2-5, with 10 bases aligning to TRBD1. The CDR3 sequence is 15 residues long. With V trimmed by 5 bases and J by 5 bases, 8 bases remained unmatched. Germline-derived CDR1 and CDR2 are LNHDA and SQIVND (reference sequence). The CDR3 sequence: CASSSRDRGPETQYF. The CDR3 DNA follows: TGTGCCAGTAGTTCACGGGACAGGGGCCCTGAGACCCAGTACTTC.

This clone is a singleton in its sample. V and J are TRBV7-9 and TRBJ2-3; D not resolved. The CDR3 totals 14 residues. Trimming pared 6 bases from V and 3 bases from J, leaving 13 bases between. The germline gives CDR1 SEHNR, CDR2 FQNEAQ (reference sequence). The CDR3 DNA sequence: TGTGCCAGCAGTCCCGGTGAACAGACAGATACGCAGTATTTT. Encoded protein: CASSPGEQTDTQYF. The full variable domain, with the rest looked up from reference TRBV7-9 and TRBJ2-3, is DTGVSQNPRHKITKRGQNVTFRCDPISEHNRLYWYRQTLGQGPEFLTYFQNEAQLEKSRLLSDRFSAERPKGSFSTLEIQRTEQGDSAMYLCASSPGEQTDTQYFGPGTRLTVL.

This clone was counted once. The chain couples TRBV14 to TRBJ1-6, with D perhaps matching TRBD1 (6 bases). The V end was cut by 4 bases, the J end by 4 bases, with 11 bases between. The CDR3 is 15 residues long. The germline CDR1 and CDR2 sequences are SGHDN and FVKESK. The chain's CDR3 is CASSPKDSYNSPLHF. The CDR3 nucleotides read TGTGCCAGCAGCCCAAAGGACAGTTATAATTCACCCCTCCACTTT.

The V gene is TRBV7-2, the J gene TRBJ1-5; D not resolved. The V and J ends lost 1 base and 5 bases respectively, with 15 bases between them. The germline V gene has CDR1 SGHTA and CDR2 FQGNSA. This CDR3 contains 16 residues. The CDR3 is CASSLGQFGSHQPQHF. In DNA, the CDR3 is TGTGCCAGCAGCTTAGGACAATTCGGGTCCCATCAGCCCCAGCATTTT. The variable domain in full, completed from reference TRBV7-2 and TRBJ1-5, reads GAGVSQSPSNKVTEKGKDVELRCDPISGHTALYWYRQSLGQGLEFLIYFQGNSAPDKSGLPSDRFSAERTGGSVSTLTIQRTQQEDSAVYLCASSLGQFGSHQPQHFGDGTRLSIL.

V gene TRBV30 combines with J gene TRBJ1-1; D is undetermined. This CDR3 has 12 residues. Per germline, CDR1 GTSNPN and CDR2 SVGIG (reference sequence). V lost 4 bases and J lost 8, with 14 bases in between. The CDR3 loop is CAWTPHLGEAFF. The CDR3 coding sequence is TGTGCCTGGACTCCCCATCTGGGGGAAGCTTTCTTT.

CDR3 protein: CASSRGTPGIGNTIYF. CDR3 sequence (DNA): TGTGCCAGCAGTAGGGGGACACCCGGGATCGGAAACACCATATATTTT. The J gene is TRBJ1-3, the V gene TRBV27, with D maybe TRBD1 (6 bases). The CDR3 has 16 amino acids. CDR1 is MNHEY, CDR2 SMNVEV, per germline (reference sequence). The V end was cut by 5 bases, the J end by 4 bases, with 18 bases between.

The V gene is TRBV25-1, the J gene TRBJ1-1, with 8 bases lining up with TRBD1. The trim removed 4 bases at V and 1 base at J, leaving 5 bases unmatched. CDR1 is MGHDK and CDR2 is SYGVNS in the germline V gene. This CDR3 has 15 residues. The CDR3 sequence: CASSGTGTGNTEAFF. CDR3 bases: TGTGCCAGCAGTGGAACCGGGACAGGGAACACTGAAGCTTTCTTT.

The chain is built from TRBV9 and TRBJ1-2; tentatively, D is TRBD1 (6 bases). Germline loops: CDR1 SGDLS, CDR2 YYNGEE. CDR3 size: 16 residues. The V end lost 4 bases, the J end lost 4 bases, and 20 bases lay between the germline ends. The CDR3 DNA reads as TGTGCCAGCAGCAGCAGGGGCCCTCGATCCGCCTATGGCTACACCTTC. Translation: CASSSRGPRSAYGYTF. Complete variable domain (other parts from reference TRBV9 and TRBJ1-2): DSGVTQTPKHLITATGQRVTLRCSPRSGDLSVYWYQQSLDQGLQFLIQYYNGEERAKGNILERFSAQQFPDLHSELNLSSLELGDSALYFCASSSRGPRSAYGYTFGSGTRLTVV.

The chain links TRBV4-3 to TRBJ1-2; no definite D call. There are 15 residues in the CDR3. Trimming removed 0 bases from V and 4 bases from J, with 12 bases in between. CDR1 is LGHNA and CDR2 is YSLEER in the germline V gene. The CDR3 DNA is TGCGCCAGCAGCCAAGATAGGGTGTACGGCTATGGCTACACCTTC. Residues: CASSQDRVYGYGYTF.

The chain carries TRBV5-6 and TRBJ2-7, with TRBD1 matching over 7 bases. The V segment lost 0 bases and the J segment 2 bases; nucleotides outside the gene matches: 11. CDR3 length equals 17 residues. CDR1 is SGHDT, CDR2 YYEEEE, per germline. The CDR3 loop is CASSLGPQGRQAYEQYF. DNA for the CDR3: TGTGCCAGCAGCTTGGGTCCACAGGGGCGACAAGCCTACGAGCAGTACTTC.